The rows below give T cell receptor beta chains drawn from one sample of a study of blood T cell repertoires in COVID-19. TCRdb's copy holds only in-frame clones and misses some; the assay was immunoSEQ multiplex PCR. The data contain approximately 220,000 clones, 81% of them singletons. What was sequenced was peripheral blood. These receptors were collected from a woman aged 80 or over with acute or convalescent COVID-19. Each CDR3 is given with its conserved first and last residue. Fields, in order: J gene, clone size, D gene, V gene, CDR3 DNA, CDR3 protein. D genes are given only for firm matches. Rows may omit the clone size; those that give it use once, few, many or a size class.

TRBJ2-2 . . TRBV2 TGTGCCAGCAGTGATAAGGCGGGGATGAACACCGGGGAGCTGTTTTTT CASSDKAGMNTGELFF
TRBJ2-5 . . TRBV5-1 TGCGCCAGCAGCCGTCAGGCCCTCCGGGAGACCCAGTACTTC CASSRQALRETQYF
TRBJ1-2 few . TRBV5-4 TGTGCCAGCAGCGACAGTTTCTATGGCTACACCTTC CASSDSFYGYTF
TRBJ1-5 . . TRBV7-8 TGTGCCAGCAGCCCCCGCAGGGTAACAGGCCAGCCCCAGCATTTT CASSPRRVTGQPQHF
TRBJ2-1 . . TRBV3-1/TRBV3-2 TGTGCCAGCAGCGTGAGACTTGATGAGCAGTTCTTC CASSVRLDEQFF
TRBJ1-3 . . TRBV12-3/TRBV12-4 TGTGCCAACGCGAACCCTGGAAACACCATATATTTT CANANPGNTIYF
TRBJ1-6 . . TRBV3-1/TRBV3-2 TGTGCCAGCAGACTACAGGCACACTATAATTCACCCCTCCACTTT CASRLQAHYNSPLHF
TRBJ2-3 . . TRBV5-6 TGTGCCAGCAGCTTGCGGCAGGGTCGGGCAGATACGCAGTATTTT CASSLRQGRADTQYF
TRBJ2-3 . . TRBV25-1 TGTGCCAGCAGTGAATTTGCGGGATCGGCAGATACGCAGTATTTT CASSEFAGSADTQYF
TRBJ1-5 . . TRBV5-4 TGTGCCAGCAGCTTGGGGGGGCGAGCGGATCAGCCCCAGCATTTT CASSLGGRADQPQHF
TRBJ1-2 few TRBD1 TRBV3-1/TRBV3-2 TGTGCCAGCAGCCAAGGACAGGGGCGAGGCTACACCTTC CASSQGQGRGYTF
TRBJ2-7 . TRBD2 TRBV5-1 TGCGCCAGCAGCTTGGTAGCGGGGGGGATCTACGAGCAGTACTTC CASSLVAGGIYEQYF
TRBJ1-6 . . TRBV4-1 TGCGCCAGCAGCCCCGGTGGGAGCTATAATTCACCCCTCCACTTT CASSPGGSYNSPLHF
TRBJ1-2 few . TRBV7-2 TGTGCCAGCAGCGCCAGCGGCCAAAACTATGGCTACACCTTC CASSASGQNYGYTF
TRBJ1-1 . . TRBV28 TGTGCCAGCAGTTTTCTTTCTACCTACTTCGCGGACACTGAAGCTTTCTTT CASSFLSTYFADTEAFF
TRBJ1-5 . . TRBV25-1 TGTGCCAGCAGTTCGGAGGGTGGGCAGCCCCAGCATTTT CASSSEGGQPQHF
TRBJ2-3 . . TRBV5-1 TGCGCCAGCGCTAAATTAGTCTCCGATACGCAGTATTTT CASAKLVSDTQYF
TRBJ1-3 . . TRBV2 TGTGCCAGCAGTGGTTTGGGCGCTGGAAACACCATATATTTT CASSGLGAGNTIYF
TRBJ2-4 once . TRBV5-4 TGTGCCAGCAGCCCGGACAGGACTACTTTCGCCATTCAGTACTTC CASSPDRTTFAIQYF
TRBJ1-2 . . TRBV6-5 TGTGCCAGCAGTTACTCCAGGTCTTATAACTATGGCTACACCTTC CASSYSRSYNYGYTF
TRBJ1-4 once . TRBV7-8 TGTGCCAGCAGCTTAGGGGGACTGACCTATAATGAAAAACTGTTTTTT CASSLGGLTYNEKLFF
TRBJ2-1 once TRBD2 TRBV7-9 TGTGCCAGCAGCTCCCTGGTATTGGCGGGAGAACGTAATGAGCAGTTCTTC CASSSLVLAGERNEQFF